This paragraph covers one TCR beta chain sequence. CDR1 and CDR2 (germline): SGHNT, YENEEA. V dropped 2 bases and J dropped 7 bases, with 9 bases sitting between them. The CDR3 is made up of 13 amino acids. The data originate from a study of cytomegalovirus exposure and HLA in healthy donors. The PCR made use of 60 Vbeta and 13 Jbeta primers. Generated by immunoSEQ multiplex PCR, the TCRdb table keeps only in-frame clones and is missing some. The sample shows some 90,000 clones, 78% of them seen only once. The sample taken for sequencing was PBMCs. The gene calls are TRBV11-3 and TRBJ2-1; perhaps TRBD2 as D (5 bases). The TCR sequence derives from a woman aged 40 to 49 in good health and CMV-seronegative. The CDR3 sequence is CASSLRDLNEQFF. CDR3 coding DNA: TGTGCCAGCAGCTTACGGGATTTAAATGAGCAGTTCTTC.